Listed here are 27 T cell receptor beta chains from one sample, sequenced in a study of shared clonotypes between healthy human individuals. Generated by immunoSEQ multiplex PCR, the TCRdb table keeps only in-frame clones and is missing some. The profile shows about a million clones, around four fifths of them singletons. Sequencing was carried out using memory CD4+ T cells sorted from blood. Subset reported: CD45RA-negative fraction. These TCRs come from a man in his late teens or twenties in good health.

This clone was counted a few times. The J gene is TRBJ1-5, the V gene TRBV10-3; D perhaps matches TRBD1 (5 bases). With 6 bases removed from V and 6 bases from J, the gap between germline ends came to 12 bases. The germline gives CDR1 ENHRY, CDR2 SYGVKD. The CDR3 extends over 13 amino acids. The CDR3, as DNA: TGTGCCATCAGGGGGGATGTCGGTCAGCCCCAGCATTTT. This sequence encodes CAIRGDVGQPQHF.

The J gene is TRBJ1-3, the V gene TRBV11-2; D is ambiguous. The CDR3 sequence is 15 residues long. The V gene lost 2 bases and the J gene lost 2 bases, with 10 bases spanning the gap. CDR1 and CDR2 from the germline V gene are SGHAT and FQNNGV. The CDR3 is CASSLYLGPGNTIYF. The CDR3 bases are TGTGCCAGCAGCTTATATCTAGGGCCTGGAAACACCATATATTTT.

Details on this clone: Within the sample, other DNA sequences also encode this same CDR3. The chain recombines TRBV30 with TRBJ2-1, with D hard to call. Germline CDR1 reads GTSNPN; CDR2 reads SVGIG (reference sequence). Trimming stripped 5 bases from V and 4 bases from J, with 6 bases between. CDR3 length: 11 amino acids. The CDR3: CAWLLYNEQFF. CDR3 DNA sequence: TGTGCCTGGCTACTTTACAATGAGCAGTTCTTC.

The chain recombines TRBV5-1 with TRBJ2-3; 12 nucleotides match TRBD1. CDR3 length equals 15 residues. Trimming cost V 3 bases and J 14 bases; bases outside gene matches: 13. CDR1 is SGHRS, CDR2 YFSETQ, per germline. CDR3 amino acids: CASSSSGTGGAFWYF. DNA of the CDR3: TGCGCCAGCAGCTCCTCCGGGACAGGGGGCGCGTTTTGGTATTTT.

CDR3 bases: TGCGCCAGCCGCGGGACTACTGGGGATACGCAGTATTTT. Its translation is CASRGTTGDTQYF. This chain joins TRBV5-1 and TRBJ2-3; 7 positions agree with TRBD2. The CDR3 length is 13 residues. Germline loops: CDR1 SGHRS, CDR2 YFSETQ. The J segment lost 6 bases and the V segment lost 7 bases, leaving 8 bases of the junction unmatched.

The rearrangement uses TRBV2 and TRBJ1-5; D is undetermined. The germline V and J ends were trimmed by 6 bases and 2 bases, with 14 bases remaining between them. In germline, CDR1 is SNHLY, CDR2 FYNNEI. The CDR3 has 15 amino acids. CDR3 in amino acids: CASRLLGGGNQPQHF. The CDR3 bases are TGTGCCAGCAGATTACTGGGCGGGGGCAATCAGCCCCAGCATTTT.

This clone was found many times. The chain uses TRBV19 and TRBJ1-6; the match to TRBD1 covers 9 bases. Germline V lookup: CDR1 LNHDA, CDR2 SQIVND (reference sequence). J was trimmed by 6 bases and V by 7 bases; bases with no gene match: 10. This CDR3 is 16 amino acids long. The CDR3 nucleotides are TGTGCCAGTAACCCCCTGACAGGGGGAGGTAATTCACCCCTCCACTTT. Translation: CASNPLTGGGNSPLHF.

The rearrangement joins TRBV7-3 to TRBJ1-6; D unresolved. Germline V lookup: CDR1 SGHTA, CDR2 FQGTGA. Trimming pared 2 bases from V and 7 bases from J, leaving 12 bases between. The CDR3 loop spans 15 amino acids. CDR3 DNA: TGTGCCAGCAGCTTAGAGGCGACGGCCAATTCACCCCTCCACTTT. This gives the protein CASSLEATANSPLHF.

A remark on this clone: This specimen includes other DNA sequences encoding the same CDR3. This chain uses TRBV9 with TRBJ1-6; D is perhaps TRBD1 (5 bases). The germline gives CDR1 SGDLS, CDR2 YYNGEE. CDR3 length: 14 amino acids. V lost 0 bases and J 5 bases, leaving 6 bases between the germline ends. CDR3 sequence (DNA): TGTGCCAGCAGCGTAGGGGGGGATAATTCACCCCTCCACTTT. Protein product: CASSVGGDNSPLHF.

This chain links TRBV7-2 with TRBJ1-1, with 8 bases matching TRBD1. CDR3 length equals 17 residues. The junction had 9 bases not matched to a gene; V was cut back by 2 bases and J by 1 base. Germline values: CDR1 SGHTA, CDR2 FQGNSA. CDR3 residues: CASSLSRGRGGNTEAFF. The DNA for the CDR3 is TGTGCCAGCAGCTTAAGCAGGGGGCGCGGGGGGAACACTGAAGCTTTCTTT.

The chain has TRBV4-3 and TRBJ1-5, with D hard to call. CDR1 is LGHNA, CDR2 YSLEER, per germline. V gave up 0 bases and J gave up 7 bases, with 10 bases separating them. The CDR3 has 14 residues. The CDR3 nucleotides read TGCGCCAGCAGCCAAGAATTAGAAAGCCAGCCCCAGCATTTT. Residues: CASSQELESQPQHF.

The rearrangement joins TRBV2 to TRBJ1-5, with D uncertain. Germline values: CDR1 SNHLY, CDR2 FYNNEI. The CDR3 has 14 residues. Trimming removed 6 bases from V and 5 bases from J, with 14 bases in between. The DNA for the CDR3 is TGTGCCAGCAGCCCCGACATGAAGGATCAGCCCCAGCATTTT. Translation: CASSPDMKDQPQHF.

The V call is TRBV10-2, the J call TRBJ1-2, with unresolved D. The CDR3 is 13 residues long. CDR1 WSHSY and CDR2 SAAADI come from the germline V gene. V lost 2 bases and J lost 3, with 7 bases in between. This CDR3 is CASSETGDYGYTF. The CDR3 nucleotides are TGCGCCAGCAGTGAGACCGGAGACTATGGCTACACCTTC.

The chain is built from TRBV30 and TRBJ1-3; 9 bases line up with TRBD1. The CDR3 spans 17 residues. Unmatched junction bases numbered 8, after V lost 0 bases and J lost 2 bases. Germline V gene sequence: CDR1 GTSNPN, CDR2 SVGIG (reference sequence). The CDR3 bases are TGTGCCTGGAGTGTCCTGAACAACAGGGGGCCTGGAAACACCATATATTTT. Its translation is CAWSVLNNRGPGNTIYF.

The chain joins TRBV19 to TRBJ1-1; no firm D call. Germline assignment: CDR1 LNHDA and CDR2 SQIVND (reference sequence). CDR3 length: 16 amino acids. With 1 base removed from V and 7 bases from J, the gap between germline ends came to 19 bases. The CDR3 DNA sequence: TGTGCCAGTAGTATAGCCTTGGGCTGGGGTTCGAATGAAGCTTTCTTT. It yields the protein CASSIALGWGSNEAFF.

The chain recombines TRBV30 with TRBJ1-4; a possible D gene is TRBD1 (5 bases). Trimming left V 7 bases short and J 0 bases short, with 24 bases between. CDR1 is GTSNPN, CDR2 SVGIG, per germline (reference sequence). This CDR3 region has 18 residues. CDR3 nucleotides: TGTGCCTCAACTTCCGGGACTGCGACCTTTGCAACTAATGAAAAACTGTTTTTT. Encoded protein: CASTSGTATFATNEKLFF.

The genes are TRBV1 and TRBJ2-5; TRBD2 is the table's D call and was not checked against the DNA. TRBV1 is annotated as a pseudogene. There are 15 residues in the CDR3. The CDR3 sequence is CTSSQYNPLRETQYF. The CDR3 nucleotides are TGCACCAGCAGCCAGTATAATCCGTTGCGCGAGACCCAGTACTTC.

This clone was recorded only once. The gene calls are TRBV5-1 and TRBJ2-3; D perhaps matches TRBD2 (5 bases). This CDR3 comprises 14 residues. V dropped 4 bases and J dropped 4 bases, with 13 bases sitting between them. Germline-derived CDR1 and CDR2 are SGHRS and YFSETQ. This CDR3 reads CASSPGITADTQYF. CDR3 coding DNA: TGCGCCAGCAGCCCCGGGATAACGGCAGATACGCAGTATTTT. The variable domain in full, completed from reference TRBV5-1 and TRBJ2-3, reads KAGVTQTPRYLIKTRGQQVTLSCSPISGHRSVSWYQQTPGQGLQFLFEYFSETQRNKGNFPGRFSGRQFSNSRSEMNVSTLELGDSALYLCASSPGITADTQYFGPGTRLTVL.

The V call is TRBV7-8, the J call TRBJ2-1; D call uncertain. There are 14 residues in the CDR3. V was cut by 6 bases and J by 0 bases, with 9 bases left in between. Per germline, CDR1 SGHVS and CDR2 FQNEAQ. DNA for the CDR3: TGTGCCAGCAGGCTTGCAGGCTCCTACAATGAGCAGTTCTTC. As protein: CASRLAGSYNEQFF.

The gene calls are TRBV6-1 and TRBJ1-5, with TRBD1 as a possible D gene (5 bases). Germline V gene sequence: CDR1 MNHNS, CDR2 SASEGT. This CDR3 spans 15 amino acids. V was cut by 4 bases and J by 5 bases, with 15 bases left in between. CDR3 bases: TGTGCCAGCAGTGGCGGGACTCCCCCCTATCAGCCCCAGCATTTT. It translates to CASSGGTPPYQPQHF.

The CDR3 DNA is TGTGCCTGGAGTGTAGTGGGGACGAACACCGGGGAGCTGTTTTTT. It codes for CAWSVVGTNTGELFF. V and J are TRBV30 and TRBJ2-2; D call uncertain. The CDR3 runs 15 residues. The V gene lost 0 bases and the J gene lost 0 bases, with 8 bases spanning the gap. Germline V gene lookup returns CDR1 GTSNPN and CDR2 SVGIG (reference sequence).

This chain uses TRBV6-4 with TRBJ1-6, with 7 bases that match TRBD1. Unmatched junction bases numbered 6, after V lost 6 bases and J lost 7 bases. Germline values: CDR1 MRHNA, CDR2 SNTAGT. This CDR3 has 14 residues. This CDR3 is CASSPGQLNSPLHF. Written as DNA, the CDR3 is TGTGCCAGCAGCCCGGGACAGTTAAATTCACCCCTCCACTTT.

The rearrangement joins TRBV1 to TRBJ2-2; TRBD2, the table's D call, lacks a check against the DNA. TRBV1 is shown as a pseudogene. The CDR3 sequence is 19 residues long. The CDR3 sequence is CTSSQDSNAGGPVPGELFF. Here the CDR3 DNA reads TGCACCAGCAGCCAAGATAGCAATGCGGGAGGGCCAGTTCCCGGGGAGCTGTTTTTT.

The chain is built from TRBV5-1 and TRBJ2-5; TRBD1 agrees at 10 bases. Trimming cost V 3 bases and J 5 bases; bases outside gene matches: 7. The CDR3 is made up of 15 amino acids. Germline values: CDR1 SGHRS, CDR2 YFSETQ. The CDR3 sequence is CASSSDRTGGETQYF. The CDR3 DNA sequence: TGCGCCAGCAGCTCCGACCGGACAGGGGGGGAGACCCAGTACTTC.

This clone was recorded at least ten times. The genes are TRBV11-2 and TRBJ2-7, with 7 nucleotides matching TRBD2. V was pared by 5 bases and J by 3 bases, with 7 bases of the junction left unmatched. The V gene's germline CDR1 is SGHAT and CDR2 FQNNGV. The CDR3 spans 14 residues. CDR3 sequence: CASSDPGLNYEQYF. Here the CDR3 DNA reads TGTGCCAGCAGCGACCCGGGACTAAACTACGAGCAGTACTTC.

For this clone: The likely explanation is a read error, given a far larger clone one base away. V usage is TRBV5-4 and J usage is TRBJ2-7; 7 bases are shared with TRBD1. CDR3 size: 13 residues. Germline V CDR1 and CDR2: SGHNT, YYREEE (reference sequence). V was pared by 4 bases and J by 3 bases, with 4 bases of the junction left unmatched. CDR3: CASSRGQDYEQYF. For the CDR3, the DNA is TGTGCCAGCAGCAGAGGACAGGACTACGAGCAGTACTTC.

CDR3 loop: CSVEEVRGNYGYTF. The CDR3 nucleotides are TGCAGCGTTGAAGAAGTCAGGGGGAACTATGGCTACACCTTC. This sequence joins TRBV29-1 and TRBJ1-2; TRBD1 matches 7 bases. V shed 0 bases, J shed 2 bases, and the junction held 3 bases outside the gene matches. The CDR3 has 14 residues. Germline lookup yields CDR1 SQVTM and CDR2 ANQGSEA.